The table lists the clone carrying this TCR beta chain with a few counts. Its specificity is not known. Profiled with immunoSEQ multiplex PCR; TCRdb holds only in-frame clones, not every one. This table holds about 1 million clones, about 76% found once. This sample was taken from a study of shared clonotypes between healthy human individuals. Study-wide context: Per-donor plates numbered three CD4 naive, three CD4 memory, two CD8 naive and one CD8 memory.

Regarding the study as a whole: Some clonotypes were shared by all four sorted-subset donors, while others were not shared. The non-shared ones had lower generation probabilities than the shared ones. Larger richness was generally estimated for naive than memory subsets.

The CDR3 length is 13 residues. In germline, CDR1 is SEHNR, CDR2 FQNEAQ (reference sequence). Trimming took off 5 bases at V and 10 bases at J, with 12 bases between the two ends. The specimen sequenced was memory CD4+ T cells sorted from blood. Subset meaning: CD45RA-negative fraction. This chain uses TRBV7-9 with TRBJ1-6; D uncertain. The TCR was taken from a man younger than 35 in good health. CDR3 loop: CASSPRGNSPLHF. Here the CDR3 DNA reads TGTGCCAGCAGCCCACGTGGGAACTCACCCCTCCACTTT.